A selection of T cell receptor beta chains follows, all from one sample in a study of blood T cell repertoires in COVID-19. Using immunoSEQ multiplex PCR, the repertoire was profiled, and TCRdb retains in-frame clones only, with some absent. Of some 260,000 clones listed, around 88% are singletons. Sequencing was performed on peripheral blood. The receptors stem from a woman aged 25 to 45 with COVID-19, enrolled during active disease. Each CDR3 is given with its conserved first and last residue. A D gene is named only where the DNA matches it firmly. Expanded clones are given a class, and other clones once, few, many or no size at all.

v_gene: TRBV5-6; len: 14; j_gene: TRBJ1-5; abundance: NA; d_gene: TRBD1; CDR3aa: CASSNRGGHQPQHF; CDR3nt: TGTGCCAGCAGCAACAGGGGCGGGCATCAGCCCCAGCATTTT
v_gene: TRBV2; len: 20; j_gene: TRBJ2-3; abundance: NA; d_gene: TRBD2; CDR3aa: CASNPLRGTSGGSSTDTQYF; CDR3nt: TGTGCCAGCAACCCTCTGAGAGGGACTAGCGGGGGGTCGAGCACAGATACGCAGTATTTT
v_gene: TRBV11-2; len: 15; j_gene: TRBJ2-1; abundance: NA; d_gene: NA; CDR3aa: CASSSESTPPDEQFF; CDR3nt: TGTGCCAGCAGCTCAGAATCGACTCCTCCCGATGAGCAGTTCTTC
v_gene: TRBV2; len: 12; j_gene: TRBJ2-1; abundance: few; d_gene: NA; CDR3aa: CASSDRVNEQFF; CDR3nt: TGTGCCAGCAGTGACAGGGTCAATGAGCAGTTCTTC
v_gene: TRBV13; len: 16; j_gene: TRBJ2-2; abundance: NA; d_gene: TRBD1; CDR3aa: CASSQGDRVNTGELFF; CDR3nt: TGTGCCAGCAGCCAAGGGGACAGGGTTAACACCGGGGAGCTGTTTTTT
v_gene: TRBV6-6; len: 15; j_gene: TRBJ1-5; abundance: NA; d_gene: NA; CDR3aa: CASSYVQGFNQPQHF; CDR3nt: TGTGCCAGCAGTTACGTCCAGGGTTTCAATCAGCCCCAGCATTTT
v_gene: TRBV11-2; len: 15; j_gene: TRBJ2-7; abundance: NA; d_gene: NA; CDR3aa: CASSTRARGAYEQYF; CDR3nt: TGTGCCAGCAGCACACGGGCCAGGGGCGCCTACGAGCAGTACTTC
v_gene: TRBV5-6; len: 13; j_gene: TRBJ2-5; abundance: NA; d_gene: NA; CDR3aa: CASSPDYQETQYF; CDR3nt: TGTGCCAGCAGCCCGGACTATCAAGAGACCCAGTACTTC
v_gene: TRBV4-1; len: 15; j_gene: TRBJ1-2; abundance: NA; d_gene: NA; CDR3aa: CASSQGSGLDYGYTF; CDR3nt: TGCGCCAGCAGCCAAGGATCAGGATTGGACTATGGCTACACCTTC
v_gene: TRBV5-4; len: 15; j_gene: TRBJ2-2; abundance: NA; d_gene: NA; CDR3aa: CASSAGLSATGELFF; CDR3nt: TGTGCCAGCAGCGCGGGACTGTCGGCCACCGGGGAGCTGTTTTTT
v_gene: TRBV6-2/TRBV6-3; len: 16; j_gene: TRBJ2-1; abundance: NA; d_gene: TRBD2; CDR3aa: CASSFLAGGSYNEQFF; CDR3nt: TGTGCCAGCAGTTTTCTAGCGGGGGGTTCCTACAATGAGCAGTTCTTC
v_gene: TRBV7-9; len: 13; j_gene: TRBJ1-4; abundance: NA; d_gene: TRBD1; CDR3aa: CASSRTGYEKLFF; CDR3nt: TGTGCCAGCAGCAGGACAGGTTATGAAAAACTGTTTTTT
v_gene: TRBV6-2/TRBV6-3; len: 14; j_gene: TRBJ2-7; abundance: few; d_gene: NA; CDR3aa: CASSRAAGLHEQYF; CDR3nt: TGTGCCAGCAGTAGGGCCGCGGGGCTACACGAGCAGTACTTC
v_gene: TRBV4-3; len: 15; j_gene: TRBJ1-1; abundance: NA; d_gene: NA; CDR3aa: CASSQDALGSTEAFF; CDR3nt: TGCGCCAGCAGCCAAGATGCCCTCGGGAGCACTGAAGCTTTCTTT
v_gene: TRBV7-9; len: 16; j_gene: TRBJ1-4; abundance: NA; d_gene: NA; CDR3aa: CASSSHSQGTNEKLFF; CDR3nt: TGTGCCAGCAGCTCCCATAGTCAGGGAACTAATGAAAAACTGTTTTTT
v_gene: TRBV10-2; len: 12; j_gene: TRBJ1-1; abundance: NA; d_gene: NA; CDR3aa: CASTTGITEAFF; CDR3nt: TGCGCCAGCACTACAGGGATCACTGAAGCTTTCTTT
v_gene: TRBV5-1; len: 14; j_gene: TRBJ1-1; abundance: NA; d_gene: NA; CDR3aa: CASSLVMGEHQAFF; CDR3nt: TGCGCCAGCAGCTTAGTTATGGGAGAGCACCAAGCTTTCTTT
v_gene: TRBV27; len: 18; j_gene: TRBJ2-1; abundance: NA; d_gene: TRBD2; CDR3aa: CASSPPRAGGNSYNEQFF; CDR3nt: TGTGCCAGCAGTCCCCCCCGGGCGGGAGGGAATTCCTACAATGAGCAGTTCTTC
v_gene: TRBV4-1; len: 15; j_gene: TRBJ1-6; abundance: NA; d_gene: NA; CDR3aa: CASSQSFRDISPLHF; CDR3nt: TGCGCCAGCAGCCAATCTTTCAGGGACATCTCACCCCTCCACTTT
v_gene: TRBV27; len: 16; j_gene: TRBJ1-4; abundance: NA; d_gene: NA; CDR3aa: CASSPERDYLYEKLFF; CDR3nt: TGTGCCAGCAGCCCAGAACGAGACTACCTGTATGAAAAACTGTTTTTT
v_gene: TRBV5-6; len: 14; j_gene: TRBJ1-2; abundance: NA; d_gene: NA; CDR3aa: CASSYTGSNYGYTF; CDR3nt: TGTGCCAGCAGCTATACAGGGTCTAACTATGGCTACACCTTC
v_gene: TRBV19; len: 16; j_gene: TRBJ1-2; abundance: few; d_gene: NA; CDR3aa: CASSRQKLGPSYGYTF; CDR3nt: TGTGCCAGTAGCAGACAGAAGCTCGGGCCGAGCTATGGCTACACCTTC
v_gene: TRBV30; len: 15; j_gene: TRBJ1-6; abundance: once; d_gene: NA; CDR3aa: CAWTGLLSDNSPLHF; CDR3nt: TGTGCCTGGACGGGGTTATTAAGCGATAATTCACCCCTCCACTTT
v_gene: TRBV27; len: 14; j_gene: TRBJ2-7; abundance: once; d_gene: NA; CDR3aa: CASRIPGVPYEQYF; CDR3nt: TGTGCCAGCAGGATCCCAGGGGTCCCCTACGAGCAGTACTTC
v_gene: TRBV11-2; len: 13; j_gene: TRBJ1-2; abundance: NA; d_gene: TRBD1; CDR3aa: CASSLGTGDGYTF; CDR3nt: TGTGCCAGCAGCTTAGGTACAGGGGATGGCTACACCTTC
v_gene: TRBV30; len: 14; j_gene: TRBJ2-3; abundance: NA; d_gene: NA; CDR3aa: CAWSVRGAGDTQYF; CDR3nt: TGTGCCTGGAGTGTACGGGGAGCGGGAGATACGCAGTATTTT
v_gene: TRBV28; len: 16; j_gene: TRBJ2-2; abundance: once; d_gene: NA; CDR3aa: CASSLSAGGNTGELFF; CDR3nt: TGTGCCAGCAGTTTATCGGCCGGGGGGAACACCGGGGAGCTGTTTTTT
v_gene: TRBV6-6; len: 17; j_gene: TRBJ2-3; abundance: NA; d_gene: TRBD1; CDR3aa: CASSPGGRGYRKDTQYF; CDR3nt: TGTGCCAGCAGTCCTGGGGGCAGGGGGTATAGAAAAGATACGCAGTATTTT
v_gene: TRBV28; len: 15; j_gene: TRBJ1-2; abundance: NA; d_gene: NA; CDR3aa: CASSPTRGGLYGYTF; CDR3nt: TGTGCCAGCAGTCCCACACGGGGGGGGCTATATGGCTACACCTTC
v_gene: TRBV19; len: 16; j_gene: TRBJ1-2; abundance: NA; d_gene: TRBD1; CDR3aa: CASSIPDRGETYGYTF; CDR3nt: TGTGCCAGTAGTATTCCCGACAGGGGGGAGACATATGGCTACACCTTC
v_gene: TRBV3-1/TRBV3-2; len: 16; j_gene: TRBJ2-1; abundance: NA; d_gene: NA; CDR3aa: CASSQGGGGSYNEQFF; CDR3nt: TGTGCCAGCAGCCAAGGAGGGGGTGGATCCTACAATGAGCAGTTCTTC
v_gene: TRBV4-1; len: 16; j_gene: TRBJ2-1; abundance: NA; d_gene: NA; CDR3aa: CASSQESGPGDNEQFF; CDR3nt: TGCGCCAGCAGCCAAGAAAGCGGCCCTGGCGACAATGAGCAGTTCTTC
v_gene: TRBV19; len: 14; j_gene: TRBJ1-4; abundance: NA; d_gene: NA; CDR3aa: CASSNRVTNEKLFF; CDR3nt: TGTGCCAGTAGTAACAGGGTCACTAATGAAAAACTGTTTTTT
v_gene: TRBV7-2; len: 12; j_gene: TRBJ2-7; abundance: NA; d_gene: NA; CDR3aa: CASSLSSDEQYF; CDR3nt: TGTGCCAGCAGCTTATCATCAGACGAGCAGTACTTC
v_gene: TRBV6-5; len: 14; j_gene: TRBJ1-5; abundance: once; d_gene: NA; CDR3aa: CASSLEQGNQPQHF; CDR3nt: TGTGCCAGCAGTCTCGAACAGGGTAATCAGCCCCAGCATTTT
v_gene: TRBV11-3; len: 15; j_gene: TRBJ1-2; abundance: NA; d_gene: NA; CDR3aa: CASSLDPGLNYGYTF; CDR3nt: TGTGCCAGCAGCTTAGATCCAGGGCTTAACTATGGCTACACCTTC
v_gene: TRBV6-2/TRBV6-3; len: 17; j_gene: TRBJ2-3; abundance: once; d_gene: TRBD2; CDR3aa: CASSSAGLAYPGDTQYF; CDR3nt: TGTGCCAGCAGTTCCGCGGGACTAGCCTACCCAGGGGATACGCAGTATTTT
v_gene: TRBV6-4; len: 15; j_gene: TRBJ1-6; abundance: NA; d_gene: TRBD1; CDR3aa: CASRSTGGGNSPLHF; CDR3nt: TGTGCCAGCAGGTCAACAGGGGGCGGTAATTCACCCCTCCACTTT
v_gene: TRBV6-2/TRBV6-3; len: 15; j_gene: TRBJ2-7; abundance: NA; d_gene: NA; CDR3aa: CASSSAPGHSYEQYF; CDR3nt: TGTGCCAGCAGTTCGGCCCCGGGACACTCCTACGAGCAGTACTTC
v_gene: TRBV5-4; len: 13; j_gene: TRBJ2-7; abundance: NA; d_gene: TRBD2; CDR3aa: CASSLLGGDEQYF; CDR3nt: TGTGCCAGCAGCTTGTTGGGAGGGGACGAGCAGTACTTC
v_gene: TRBV28; len: 13; j_gene: TRBJ1-3; abundance: NA; d_gene: NA; CDR3aa: CASRVSSGNTIYF; CDR3nt: TGTGCCAGCAGAGTGAGCTCTGGAAACACCATATATTTT
v_gene: TRBV28; len: 18; j_gene: TRBJ1-5; abundance: once; d_gene: NA; CDR3aa: CASSRVYSSGSTNQPQHF; CDR3nt: TGTGCCAGCAGCCGAGTCTATAGCTCAGGGTCCACCAATCAGCCCCAGCATTTT
v_gene: TRBV5-6; len: 18; j_gene: TRBJ1-2; abundance: NA; d_gene: NA; CDR3aa: CASSLSWVTGKFAYGYTF; CDR3nt: TGTGCCAGCAGCTTGTCGTGGGTCACAGGGAAATTCGCCTATGGCTACACCTTC
v_gene: TRBV28; len: 11; j_gene: TRBJ1-1; abundance: NA; d_gene: NA; CDR3aa: CASVRRGEAFF; CDR3nt: TGTGCCAGCGTTAGAAGGGGGGAAGCTTTCTTT
v_gene: TRBV3-1/TRBV3-2; len: 18; j_gene: TRBJ2-2; abundance: NA; d_gene: TRBD2; CDR3aa: CASSQDVGLAGAAGELFF; CDR3nt: TGTGCCAGCAGCCAAGATGTCGGACTAGCGGGAGCCGCCGGGGAGCTGTTTTTT
v_gene: TRBV12-5; len: 14; j_gene: TRBJ2-1; abundance: NA; d_gene: NA; CDR3aa: CASGYGHARDEQFF; CDR3nt: TGTGCTAGTGGTTATGGGCACGCTCGCGATGAGCAGTTCTTC
v_gene: TRBV19; len: 15; j_gene: TRBJ1-5; abundance: NA; d_gene: NA; CDR3aa: CASSIRWGREQPQHF; CDR3nt: TGTGCCAGTAGTATAAGGTGGGGCAGAGAGCAGCCCCAGCATTTT
v_gene: TRBV28; len: 14; j_gene: TRBJ1-5; abundance: NA; d_gene: NA; CDR3aa: CASRNGGGGQPQHF; CDR3nt: TGTGCCAGCAGAAATGGGGGGGGAGGTCAGCCCCAGCATTTT
v_gene: TRBV19; len: 14; j_gene: TRBJ2-7; abundance: NA; d_gene: TRBD1; CDR3aa: CASSPGQGNYEQYF; CDR3nt: TGTGCCAGTAGTCCTGGACAGGGGAACTACGAGCAGTACTTC
v_gene: TRBV2; len: 16; j_gene: TRBJ1-1; abundance: NA; d_gene: NA; CDR3aa: CARKARYIAGNTEAFF; CDR3nt: TGTGCCAGGAAGGCTCGCTATATTGCGGGAAACACTGAAGCTTTCTTT
v_gene: TRBV12-3/TRBV12-4; len: 13; j_gene: TRBJ2-2; abundance: NA; d_gene: NA; CDR3aa: CASSLQDTGELFF; CDR3nt: TGTGCCAGCAGTTTACAGGACACCGGGGAGCTGTTTTTT
v_gene: TRBV9; len: 14; j_gene: TRBJ1-3; abundance: NA; d_gene: NA; CDR3aa: CASTQPGTGNTIYF; CDR3nt: TGTGCCAGCACCCAACCAGGGACTGGAAACACCATATATTTT
v_gene: TRBV6-1; len: 12; j_gene: TRBJ1-2; abundance: NA; d_gene: TRBD1; CDR3aa: CASRDRNYGYTF; CDR3nt: TGTGCCAGCCGGGACAGGAATTATGGCTACACCTTC
v_gene: TRBV2; len: 14; j_gene: TRBJ2-1; abundance: few; d_gene: NA; CDR3aa: CASSPGRGKNEQFF; CDR3nt: TGTGCCAGCAGTCCCGGCCGGGGTAAGAATGAGCAGTTCTTC